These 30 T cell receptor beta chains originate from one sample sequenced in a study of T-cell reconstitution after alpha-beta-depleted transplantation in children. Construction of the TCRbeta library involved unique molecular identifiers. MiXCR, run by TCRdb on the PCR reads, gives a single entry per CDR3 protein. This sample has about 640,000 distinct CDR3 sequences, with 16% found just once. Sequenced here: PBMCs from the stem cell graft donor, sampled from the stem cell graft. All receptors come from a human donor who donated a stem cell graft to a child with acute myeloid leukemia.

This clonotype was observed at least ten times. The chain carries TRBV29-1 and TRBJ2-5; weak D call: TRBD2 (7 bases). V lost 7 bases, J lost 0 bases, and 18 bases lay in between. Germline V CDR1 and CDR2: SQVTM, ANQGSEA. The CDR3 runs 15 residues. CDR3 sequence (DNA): TGCAGCGCCGAACCGGGGGGCTATAACCAAGAGACCCAGTACTTC. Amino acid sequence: CSAEPGGYNQETQYF.

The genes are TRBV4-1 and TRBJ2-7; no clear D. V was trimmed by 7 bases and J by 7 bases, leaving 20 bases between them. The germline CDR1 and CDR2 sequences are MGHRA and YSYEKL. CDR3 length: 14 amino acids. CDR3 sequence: CASNGEGRFWEQYV. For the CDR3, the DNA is TGCGCCAGCAATGGGGAAGGGCGGTTTTGGGAGCAGTACGTC.

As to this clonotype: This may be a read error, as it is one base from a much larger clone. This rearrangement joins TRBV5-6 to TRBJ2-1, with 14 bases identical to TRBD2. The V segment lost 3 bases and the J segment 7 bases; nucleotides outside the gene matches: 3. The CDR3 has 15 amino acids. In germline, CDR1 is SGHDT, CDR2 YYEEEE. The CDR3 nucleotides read TGTGCCAGCAGCTGGGGACTAGCGGGGGAGAATGAGCAGTTCTTC. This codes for CASSWGLAGENEQFF.

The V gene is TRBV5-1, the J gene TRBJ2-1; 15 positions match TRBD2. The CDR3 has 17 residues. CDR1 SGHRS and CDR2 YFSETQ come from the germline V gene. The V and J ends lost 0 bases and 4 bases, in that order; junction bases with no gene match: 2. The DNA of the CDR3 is TGCGCCAGCAGCTTGGCCGGACTAGCGGGGGGGTACAATGAGCAGTTCTTC. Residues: CASSLAGLAGGYNEQFF.

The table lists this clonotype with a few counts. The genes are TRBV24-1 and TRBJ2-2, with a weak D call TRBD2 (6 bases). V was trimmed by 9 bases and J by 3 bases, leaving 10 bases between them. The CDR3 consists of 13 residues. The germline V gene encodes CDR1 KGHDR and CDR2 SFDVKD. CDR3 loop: CATGLYDTGELFF. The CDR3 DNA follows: TGTGCCACCGGACTATATGACACCGGGGAGCTGTTTTTT.

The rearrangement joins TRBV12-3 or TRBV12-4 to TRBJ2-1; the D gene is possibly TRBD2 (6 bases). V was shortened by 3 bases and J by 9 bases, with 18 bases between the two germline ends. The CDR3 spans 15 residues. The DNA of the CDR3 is TGTGCCAGCAGTTTGGGTTCGGGGGTACAAGGTGAGCAGTTCTTC. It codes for CASSLGSGVQGEQFF.

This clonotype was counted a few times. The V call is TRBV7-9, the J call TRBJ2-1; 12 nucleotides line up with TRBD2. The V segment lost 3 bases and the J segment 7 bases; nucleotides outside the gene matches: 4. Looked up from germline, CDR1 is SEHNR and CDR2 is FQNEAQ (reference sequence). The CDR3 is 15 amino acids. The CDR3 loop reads CASSFGTSGSNEQFF. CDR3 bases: TGTGCCAGCAGCTTTGGGACTAGCGGGTCTAATGAGCAGTTCTTC.

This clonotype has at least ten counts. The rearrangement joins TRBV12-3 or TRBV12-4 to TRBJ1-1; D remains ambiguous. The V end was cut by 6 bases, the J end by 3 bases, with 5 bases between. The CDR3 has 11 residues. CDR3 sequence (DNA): TGTGCCAGCAGCTTTGACACTGAAGCTTTCTTT. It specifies CASSFDTEAFF.

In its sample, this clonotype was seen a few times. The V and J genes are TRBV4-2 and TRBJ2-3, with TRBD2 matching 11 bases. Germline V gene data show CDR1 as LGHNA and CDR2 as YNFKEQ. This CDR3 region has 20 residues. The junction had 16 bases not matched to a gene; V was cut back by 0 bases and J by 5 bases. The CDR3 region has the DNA TGTGCCAGCAGCCAAGATCCGGGAGCTAGCGGGGGGTCGCGGTTAGATACGCAGTATTTT. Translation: CASSQDPGASGGSRLDTQYF.

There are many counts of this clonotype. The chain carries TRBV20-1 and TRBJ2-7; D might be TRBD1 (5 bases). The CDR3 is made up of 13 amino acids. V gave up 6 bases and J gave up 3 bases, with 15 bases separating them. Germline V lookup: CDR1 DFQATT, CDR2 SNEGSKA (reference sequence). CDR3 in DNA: TGCAGTGCGGCCCAGGGTATCGTCTACGAGCAGTACGTC. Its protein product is CSAAQGIVYEQYV.

CDR3 bases: TGTGCCAGCAGTGAATGGGGTCGGGTTGAGGGCTACACCTTC. Protein product: CASSEWGRVEGYTF. The J gene is TRBJ1-2, the V gene TRBV25-1; D ambiguous. Germline V gives CDR1 MGHDK, CDR2 SYGVNS. V was cut by 1 base and J by 8 bases, with 14 bases left in between. This CDR3 has 14 residues.

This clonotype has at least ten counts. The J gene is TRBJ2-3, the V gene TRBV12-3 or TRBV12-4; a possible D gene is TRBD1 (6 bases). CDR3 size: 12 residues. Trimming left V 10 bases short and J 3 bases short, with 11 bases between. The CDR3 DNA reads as TGTGCCACCAGGGGACCAACAGATACGCAGTATTTT. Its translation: CATRGPTDTQYF.

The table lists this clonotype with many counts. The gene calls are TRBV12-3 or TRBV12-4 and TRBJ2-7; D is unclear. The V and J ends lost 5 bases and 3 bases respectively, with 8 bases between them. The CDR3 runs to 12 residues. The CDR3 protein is CASSTGRYEQYF. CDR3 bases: TGTGCCAGCAGTACCGGACGCTACGAGCAGTACTTC.

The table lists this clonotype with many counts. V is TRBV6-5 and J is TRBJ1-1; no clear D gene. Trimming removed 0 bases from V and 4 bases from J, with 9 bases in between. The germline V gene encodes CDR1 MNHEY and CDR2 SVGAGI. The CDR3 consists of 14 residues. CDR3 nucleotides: TGTGCCAGCAGTTACTCAGGGCGTGGCACTGAAGCTTTCTTT. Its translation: CASSYSGRGTEAFF.

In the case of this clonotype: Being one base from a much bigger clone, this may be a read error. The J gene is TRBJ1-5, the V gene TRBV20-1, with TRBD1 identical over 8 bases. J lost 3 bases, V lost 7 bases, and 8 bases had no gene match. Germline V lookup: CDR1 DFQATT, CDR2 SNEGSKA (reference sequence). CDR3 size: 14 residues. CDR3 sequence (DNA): TGCAGTGGCACGACAGGGGCGATCAATCAGCCCCAGCATTTT. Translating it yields CSGTTGAINQPQHF.

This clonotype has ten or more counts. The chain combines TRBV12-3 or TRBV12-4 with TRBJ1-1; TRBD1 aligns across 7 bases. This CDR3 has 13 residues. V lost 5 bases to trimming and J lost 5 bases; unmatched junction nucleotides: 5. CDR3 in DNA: TGTGCCAGCAGTCCGGGACAGCGAACTGAAGCTTTCTTT. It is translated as CASSPGQRTEAFF.

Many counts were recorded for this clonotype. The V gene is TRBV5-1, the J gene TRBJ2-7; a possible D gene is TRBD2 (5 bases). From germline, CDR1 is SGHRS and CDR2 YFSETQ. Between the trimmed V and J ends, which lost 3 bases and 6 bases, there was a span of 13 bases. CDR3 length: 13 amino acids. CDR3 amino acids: CASSSKTGIEQYV. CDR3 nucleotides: TGCGCCAGCAGCTCGAAAACCGGGATCGAGCAGTACGTC.

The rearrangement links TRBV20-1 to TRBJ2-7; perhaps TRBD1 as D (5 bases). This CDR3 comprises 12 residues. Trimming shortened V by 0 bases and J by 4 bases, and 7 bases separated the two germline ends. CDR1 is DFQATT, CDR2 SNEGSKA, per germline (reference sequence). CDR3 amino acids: CSARDQGYEQYV. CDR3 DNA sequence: TGCAGTGCTAGAGATCAGGGATACGAGCAGTACGTC.

The CDR3 loop is CASSRTGSFQETQYF. CDR3 DNA: TGTGCCAGCAGCCGGACAGGGTCCTTCCAAGAGACCCAGTACTTC. The rearrangement links TRBV7-9 to TRBJ2-5; 8 bases map to TRBD1. CDR3 length equals 15 residues. Germline trimming cut 5 bases from V and 1 base from J; bases unmatched to any gene: 6. In germline, CDR1 is SEHNR, CDR2 FQNEAQ (reference sequence).

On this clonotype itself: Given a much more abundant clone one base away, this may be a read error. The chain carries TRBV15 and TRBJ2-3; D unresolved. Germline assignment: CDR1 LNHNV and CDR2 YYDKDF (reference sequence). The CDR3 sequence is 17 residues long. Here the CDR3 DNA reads TGTGCCACCAGCAGAGAGGGGATGCGGTTCGACACAGATACGAAGTATTTT. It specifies CATSREGMRFDTDTKYF.

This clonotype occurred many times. The CDR3 DNA follows: TGCAGTGCTCCGTCGAGCGGGGTTATCTACAATGAGCAGTTCTTC. It is translated as CSAPSSGVIYNEQFF. This rearrangement joins TRBV20-1 to TRBJ2-1, with TRBD2 identical over 7 bases. Germline V gene lookup returns CDR1 DFQATT and CDR2 SNEGSKA (reference sequence). V shed 5 bases and J 3 bases; nucleotides not matched to a gene: 10. There are 15 residues in the CDR3.

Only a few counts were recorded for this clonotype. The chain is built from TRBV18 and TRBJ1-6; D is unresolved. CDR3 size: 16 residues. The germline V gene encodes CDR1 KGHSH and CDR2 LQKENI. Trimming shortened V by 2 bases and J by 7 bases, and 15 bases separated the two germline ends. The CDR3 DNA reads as TGTGCCAGCTCACCATCGGTCGGTACCCAAAATTCACCCCTCCACTTT. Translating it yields CASSPSVGTQNSPLHF.

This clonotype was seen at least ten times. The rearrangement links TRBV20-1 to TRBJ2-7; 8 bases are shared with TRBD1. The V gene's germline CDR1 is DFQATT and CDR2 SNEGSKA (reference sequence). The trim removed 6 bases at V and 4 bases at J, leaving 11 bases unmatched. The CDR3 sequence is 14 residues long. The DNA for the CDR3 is TGCAGTGCCACCCGACTTGACAGGGGTTACGAGCAGTACTTC. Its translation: CSATRLDRGYEQYF.

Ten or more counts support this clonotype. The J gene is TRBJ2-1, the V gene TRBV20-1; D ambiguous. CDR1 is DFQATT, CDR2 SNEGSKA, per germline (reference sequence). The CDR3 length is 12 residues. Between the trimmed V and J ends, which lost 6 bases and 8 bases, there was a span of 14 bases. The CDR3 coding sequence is TGCAGTGCAGACCGGATGAGCGATGAGCAGTTCTTC. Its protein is CSADRMSDEQFF.

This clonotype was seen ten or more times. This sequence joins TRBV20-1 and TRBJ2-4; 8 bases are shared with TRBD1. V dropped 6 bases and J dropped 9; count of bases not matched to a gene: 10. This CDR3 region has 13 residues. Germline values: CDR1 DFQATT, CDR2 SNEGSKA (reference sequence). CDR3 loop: CSATEDRVGIQYF. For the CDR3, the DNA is TGCAGTGCCACTGAGGACAGGGTGGGCATTCAGTACTTC.

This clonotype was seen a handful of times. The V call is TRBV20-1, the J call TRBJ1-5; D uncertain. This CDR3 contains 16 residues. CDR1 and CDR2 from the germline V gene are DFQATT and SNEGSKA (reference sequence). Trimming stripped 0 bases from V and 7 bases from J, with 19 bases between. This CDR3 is CSARDPRSTEVQPQHF. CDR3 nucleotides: TGCAGTGCTAGAGATCCCCGGTCCACCGAAGTCCAGCCCCAGCATTTT.

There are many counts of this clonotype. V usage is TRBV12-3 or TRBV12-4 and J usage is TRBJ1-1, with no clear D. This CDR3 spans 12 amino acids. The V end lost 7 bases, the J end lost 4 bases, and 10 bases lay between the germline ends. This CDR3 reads CASTAGATEAFF. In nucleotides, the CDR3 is TGTGCCAGCACAGCCGGAGCCACTGAAGCTTTCTTT.

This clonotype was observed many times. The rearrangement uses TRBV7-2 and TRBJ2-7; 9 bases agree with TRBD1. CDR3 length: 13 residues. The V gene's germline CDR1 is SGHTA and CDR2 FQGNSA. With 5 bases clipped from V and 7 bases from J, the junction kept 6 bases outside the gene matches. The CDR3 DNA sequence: TGTGCCAGCAGCCCAGGACAGGGGAGGGAGCAGTACGTC. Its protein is CASSPGQGREQYV.

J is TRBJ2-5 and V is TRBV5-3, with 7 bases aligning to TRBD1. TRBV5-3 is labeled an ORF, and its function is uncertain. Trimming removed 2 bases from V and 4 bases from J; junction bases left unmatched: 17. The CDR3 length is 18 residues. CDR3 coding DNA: TGTGCCAGAAGCTTTAGGCAGGGGGATCGGTCTAGGCGAGAGACCCAGTACTTC. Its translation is CARSFRQGDRSRRETQYF.

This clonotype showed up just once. The CDR3 protein is CASSYSNRDPYEQYF. CDR3 nucleotides: TGTGCCAGCAGTTACTCGAACAGGGACCCCTACGAGCAGTACTTC. The chain uses TRBV6-5 and TRBJ2-7; D perhaps matches TRBD1 (6 bases). CDR1 is MNHEY and CDR2 is SVGAGI in the germline V gene. Trimming left V 0 bases short and J 2 bases short, with 11 bases between. CDR3 length equals 15 residues.